Listed below are T cell receptor beta chains from one sample, sequenced in a study of early T cells in non-severe SARS-CoV-2 infection. MiXCR, run by TCRdb on the 5' RACE reads, gives a single entry per CDR3 protein. The sample yields roughly 80,000 distinct CDR3 sequences, more than 13% seen once. Sample: whole blood. These receptors were taken from an adult who was a healthcare worker with PCR-confirmed SARS-CoV-2 infection or an uninfected control (not recorded which). Both conserved end residues are part of each CDR3. Clone size is given for some rows only: seen once, a few or many times, or a class if the clone is expanded.

TRBV7-3	many	CASSPPGGQDTGELFF
TRBV27	-	CASSLSRDESYNSPLHF
TRBV20-1	many	CSARMPQGNTF
TRBV7-2	-	CASSLRGGAADTQYF
TRBV4-1	-	CASSNRGTLNTEAFF
TRBV2	many	CASSEEFLAGKVEQFF
TRBV29-1	many	CSVYGTSGDQETQYF
TRBV6-5	-	CASSRLAGDNEQFF
TRBV5-6	-	CASSLRGTPRNNEQFF
TRBV2	-	CASSPQGFYEQYF
TRBV11-1	few	CASSHRGNNSPLHF
TRBV20-1	few	CSLPGAGIAKNIQYF
TRBV19	few	CASGSYGNTIYF
TRBV11-1	-	CASSGGSGQPGNTIYF
TRBV29-1	few	CSVEDQRDGSGANVLTF
TRBV12-3/TRBV12-4	-	CASSSTNNNEQFF
TRBV4-2	-	CASSQDENQPQHF
TRBV3-1	-	CASSQFSGAHEQFF
TRBV6-2/TRBV6-3	few	CASTPWGVVGSYGYTF
TRBV20-1	many	CSATLNNEQFF
TRBV14	many	CASSQERALRAERPDTQYF
TRBV18	few	CASSPQGGGTEAFF
TRBV20-1	many	CSAGQREDADTQYF
TRBV3-1	few	CASSRHRELFF
TRBV30	many	CAWSFQLGRTEAFF
TRBV2	few	CASSESGTTYNEQFF
TRBV3-1	few	CASSQDVRGPQHF
TRBV2	-	CASNLMASSNEQFF
TRBV20-1	-	CSAREDTSFEQAFF
TRBV5-4	many	CASGTGNTGELFF
TRBV9	few	CASSPDGGGSTDTQYF
TRBV20-1	few	CSAGRQGFGYNSPLHF
TRBV29-1	few	CSARQESNTGELFF
TRBV29-1	-	CSVKVYTGELFF
TRBV12-3/TRBV12-4	-	CASRSSGNRLGEQYF
TRBV4-2	many	CASSQESVRFLTRNEQFF
TRBV29-1	few	CSVEVGLAGEDTQYF
TRBV29-1	few	CSVDLGGSHEQYF
TRBV2	-	CASSEVENYGYTF
TRBV6-2/TRBV6-3	-	CASSYYQETQYF
TRBV5-1	-	CASSFLSGSSSYEQYF
TRBV18	many	CASSPGGGEEKLFF
TRBV7-2	many	CASSRRVKGPEAFF
TRBV20-1	many	CSARDMTSGVNEQFF
TRBV6-5	-	CASSYSGQREQYF
TRBV4-1	few	CASSQGRWEPQHNEQFF
TRBV7-8	-	CASSPNLAGGHETKQYF
TRBV7-9	few	CASSQMGARETQYF
TRBV7-8	-	CASIAELRPTDTQYF
TRBV15	many	CATSSSGLTEAFF
TRBV12-2	many	CASRKSGGQHPHTYYEQYF
TRBV11-2	-	CASSLDLSGELFF
TRBV27	-	CASSLAGTEGYEQYF
TRBV6-5	-	CASRSRGQWNTGELFF
TRBV4-1	many	CASSQDSSGGSYEQYF
TRBV5-1	many	CASSPAGTDRETQYF
TRBV12-3/TRBV12-4	-	CASSFPREKNEQFF
TRBV20-1	-	CSAREESGAHYNEQFF
TRBV5-6	few	CASSGTSFVSSYNEQFF
TRBV10-2	-	CASSESGSSTSTDTQYF